This TCR beta chain was sequenced for a study of blood T cells in healthy people across ages. Through a sample-barcoded 5' primer and a J-beta primer mix, a second PCR was run for roughly 7 to 11 cycles. Every sample gave at least 2.5 million paired-end reads containing CDR3. TCRdb passed the 5' RACE reads through MiXCR, listing each CDR3 protein once. The sample has 800,000 or so distinct CDR3 sequences, 55% to 65% seen once; the top ten hold 25% to 35%. The V gene's germline CDR1 is SNHLY and CDR2 FYNNEI. CDR3 length equals 14 residues. V shed 1 base and J shed 6 bases, with 11 bases lying between them.

What was sequenced was blood. The source is a young man in good health. This chain joins TRBV2 and TRBJ2-3; D not resolved. The CDR3 DNA sequence: TGTGCCAGCAGTGAAGATCTCTCCGCCGATACGCAGTATTTT. This translates into CASSEDLSADTQYF.